This TCR beta chain was sequenced in a study of control samples from healthy donors and cancer patients. This CDR3 region has 16 residues. Trimming cost V 0 bases and J 5 bases, with 16 bases left between them. Germline CDR1 and CDR2: SGHAT and FQNNGV. This clone was observed a few times. The assay was immunoSEQ multiplex PCR, and TCRdb's table has in-frame clones only and misses some. The sample lists 45,000 to 60,000 clones, less than 95% seen once, with 3% to 4% in the top ten. This clonotype was obtained from a man aged 25-45 years in good health. Sequencing was performed on blood. This chain links TRBV11-2 with TRBJ1-1; D gene uncertain. CDR3 DNA sequence: TGTGCCAGCAGCTTAGAGTTCGGTAGGCAGAAAACTGAAGCTTTCTTT. It codes for CASSLEFGRQKTEAFF.